Presented here are 6 T cell receptor beta chains from one specimen sequenced in a study of T cells in Graves' hyperthyroidism and ophthalmopathy. TCR beta CDR3 regions were amplified from RNA transcripts. HTBI primers drove first-round RT-PCR of the TCR CDR3. TCRdb called the multiplex PCR reads again in MiXCR, with one record for every CDR3 protein. The sample contains 640,000 or so distinct CDR3 sequences, approximately 15% of which appear only once. What was sequenced was blood. These receptors all stem from a woman between 18 and 29 years old with Graves' ophthalmopathy.

The chain recombines TRBV6-1 with TRBJ2-2, with D perhaps given as TRBD1 or TRBD2 (5 bases each). Germline loops: CDR1 MNHNS, CDR2 SASEGT. The CDR3 is 15 amino acids. Trimming cost V 10 bases and J 3 bases, with 18 bases left between them. The CDR3 loop reads CAIPVGPRDTGELFF. CDR3 sequence (DNA): TGTGCCATTCCGGTGGGACCGCGCGACACCGGGGAGCTGTTTTTT.

This clonotype was observed many times. This rearrangement joins TRBV6-5 to TRBJ2-7; possibly TRBD1 or TRBD2 for D (6 bases each). The germline V and J ends were trimmed by 0 bases and 6 bases, with 15 bases remaining between them. The germline CDR1 and CDR2 sequences are MNHEY and SVGAGI. This CDR3 is 15 amino acids long. CDR3 in DNA: TGTGCCAGCAGTTACTCGACGGGGGCCGGGTTCGAGCAGTACTTC. As protein: CASSYSTGAGFEQYF.

This clonotype was seen repeatedly, ten times or more. This chain joins TRBV5-6 and TRBJ2-3, with a possible D match to TRBD1 (6 bases). This CDR3 has 17 residues. Germline lookup yields CDR1 SGHDT and CDR2 YYEEEE. Deletions cut 4 bases from V and 5 bases from J, with 23 bases between. CDR3 residues: CASSDPQGRLRGDTQYF. Written as DNA, the CDR3 is TGTGCCAGCAGCGACCCACAGGGAAGGCTAAGGGGAGATACGCAGTATTTT.

The sample holds a few counts of this clonotype. CDR3 nucleotide sequence: TGTGCCAGTAGTCAAAATCAAGGGGTGTGGACTGAAGCTTTCTTT. Translating it yields CASSQNQGVWTEAFF. The chain recombines TRBV19 with TRBJ1-1; perhaps TRBD1 as D (5 bases). This CDR3 region has 15 residues. With 5 bases removed from V and 5 bases from J, the gap between germline ends came to 18 bases. From germline, CDR1 is LNHDA and CDR2 SQIVND (reference sequence).

This clonotype showed up many times. The genes are TRBV6-5 and TRBJ2-2; the match to TRBD1 covers 7 bases. Germline CDR1 MNHEY, CDR2 SVGAGI. The length of the CDR3 is 16 residues. The V and J ends lost 2 bases and 0 bases, in that order; junction bases with no gene match: 3. As DNA, the CDR3 is TGTGCCAGCAGTTACACCGGGACAGCGAACACCGGGGAGCTGTTTTTT. Its protein is CASSYTGTANTGELFF.

This clonotype was recorded many times. This sequence joins TRBV5-1 and TRBJ1-1; TRBD1 matches at 12 bases. The V gene end was trimmed by 0 bases and the J gene end by 5 bases; junction bases not matched to a gene: 8. CDR3 length: 17 residues. In germline, CDR1 is SGHRS, CDR2 YFSETQ. The CDR3 sequence: CASSLAPGTGGQTEAFF. The CDR3, as DNA: TGCGCCAGCAGCTTGGCCCCCGGGACAGGGGGCCAAACTGAAGCTTTCTTT.